These T cell receptor beta chains were read from a single sample in a study of blood T cells in healthy people across ages. TCRdb reprocessed the 5' RACE reads with MiXCR, giving one entry per CDR3 protein. The sample records more than 1,400,000 distinct CDR3 sequences, approximately 38% being singletons. What was sequenced was blood. These receptors were taken from a woman between 18 and 30 years old in good health. The CDR3 runs from the conserved cysteine through the conserved F or W. Fields, in order: V gene, J gene, CDR3 protein.

>TRBV7-9|TRBJ2-2
CASSLRQGPTNTGELFF
>TRBV2|TRBJ2-1
CASSERQYNEQFF
>TRBV27|TRBJ2-7
CANPTGGKYEQYF
>TRBV12-3/TRBV12-4|TRBJ2-3
CASSRKGTSGVSTDTQYF
>TRBV11-2|TRBJ2-2
CASSRTLNTNGELFF
>TRBV20-1|TRBJ2-3
CSAREAGRAFSTDTQYF
>TRBV28|TRBJ1-2
CASSEVKGANYGYTF
>TRBV4-1|TRBJ1-2
CASSQVNRGYGYTF
>TRBV3-1|.
CASSQDSVPSYNEQYF
>TRBV6-5|TRBJ1-2
CASSYSGRVYGYTF
>TRBV10-3|TRBJ1-6
CATHQGQSAPPHF
>TRBV4-2|TRBJ1-2
CASSQALPGGLKGYGYTF
>TRBV29-1|TRBJ2-1
CSSTPETKGNEQFF
>TRBV7-9|TRBJ1-4
CASSPRGHIDEKLFF
>TRBV7-6|TRBJ2-1
CASSLASGAGYNEQFF
>TRBV20-1|TRBJ2-1
CSASQPGRDERNEQFF
>TRBV7-9|TRBJ1-1
CASSLDVDLPEAFF
>TRBV5-1|.
CASSKADRDEQYF
>TRBV9|TRBJ2-5
CASSVAPGIGETQYF
>TRBV27|TRBJ2-7
CVSSTPGQGVYEQYF
>TRBV2|TRBJ2-1
CASRREHNEQFF
>TRBV4-1|TRBJ2-3
CASTLLVGADTQYF
>TRBV4-1|TRBJ2-1
CASSQGSGHSINEQFF
>TRBV9|.
CASSVAASGGETQYF
>TRBV30|TRBJ1-1
CAWQGMNTEAFF
>TRBV29-1|TRBJ1-2
CSVGGVVGDYGYTF
>TRBV29-1|TRBJ2-1
CSVEIGLTGYNEQFF
>TRBV5-1|TRBJ2-3
CASSSAGTTSLDTQYF
>TRBV9|TRBJ2-3
CASSVEGGTDTQYF
>TRBV7-9|TRBJ2-3
CASRRTEPDTQYF
>TRBV12-3/TRBV12-4|TRBJ2-1
CASIRLADNEQFF
>TRBV10-3|TRBJ2-7
CAISVETSGYEQYF